The 15 T cell receptor beta chains below come from one sample, sequenced in a study of beta chain features in type 1 diabetes. Study-level results: Moderate but significant shortening of TCRB CDR3s was recorded in all four CD4+ subsets from Type 1 diabetes patients.

Their target antigens are unknown. The whole isolated RNA underwent reverse transcription, so sequencing captured expressed TCRB transcripts. This table comes from immunoSEQ multiplex PCR, and its TCRdb copy is limited to in-frame clones, with some not included. The table records a few hundred thousand clones, about a sixth of them present only once. Sequencing was carried out using naive CD4+ T cells from blood. The receptors come from a man aged 25-45 years with type 1 diabetes.

This clone was counted a few times. The chain uses TRBV7-9 and TRBJ2-2; TRBD2 agrees at 15 bases. V dropped 5 bases and J dropped 9; count of bases not matched to a gene: 4. CDR3 length: 15 residues. CDR1 SEHNR and CDR2 FQNEAQ come from the germline V gene (reference sequence). In DNA, the CDR3 is TGTGCCAGCAGCACCGGGACTAGCGGGAGGCGGGAGCTGTTTTTT. Amino acids: CASSTGTSGRRELFF. The full variable domain, with the rest looked up from reference TRBV7-9 and TRBJ2-2, is DTGVSQNPRHKITKRGQNVTFRCDPISEHNRLYWYRQTLGQGPEFLTYFQNEAQLEKSRLLSDRFSAERPKGSFSTLEIQRTEQGDSAMYLCASSTGTSGRRELFFGEGSRLTVL.

This clone was picked up one time. The genes are TRBV6-5 and TRBJ2-1; D unresolved. V was trimmed by 5 bases and J by 4 bases, leaving 12 bases between them. The CDR3 is 14 amino acids. Germline-derived CDR1 and CDR2 are MNHEY and SVGAGI. The CDR3 loop reads CASSDLVRYNEQFF. For the CDR3, the DNA is TGTGCCAGCAGTGATCTCGTGAGGTACAATGAGCAGTTCTTC.

The sample holds a few counts of this clone. This chain links TRBV2 with TRBJ2-3, with unresolved D. V shed 7 bases and J shed 2 bases, with 7 bases lying between them. CDR3 size: 12 residues. CDR1 and CDR2 from the germline V gene are SNHLY and FYNNEI. CDR3 loop: CASKGDTDTQYF. DNA of the CDR3: TGTGCCAGCAAGGGCGACACAGATACGCAGTATTTT.

This clone has only a few counts. At one of its ends the junction is not consistent with the germline gene, which may arise from a read error. CDR3 sequence reads: CASRGRWFFF. The CDR3 DNA sequence: TGCGCCAGCAGAGGACGGTGGTTTTTCTTC. The chain carries TRBV5-1 and TRBJ2-4; D not resolved. CDR1 is SGHRS, CDR2 YFSETQ, per germline. CDR3 size: 10 residues.

This clone was seen a handful of times. The V and J genes are TRBV10-3 and TRBJ2-7, with D perhaps TRBD1 (6 bases). Germline V gene lookup returns CDR1 ENHRY and CDR2 SYGVKD. CDR3 length: 14 residues. V gave up 0 bases and J gave up 3 bases, with 9 bases separating them. The CDR3 reads CAISESGADYEQYF. In DNA form, the CDR3 reads TGTGCCATCAGTGAGTCGGGGGCGGACTACGAGCAGTACTTC.

This clone has more than one count but fewer than ten. The chain employs TRBV23-1 and TRBJ1-1; maybe TRBD1 (5 bases). TRBV23-1 is assigned to the ORF class and has an uncertain function. The V end was cut by 0 bases, the J end by 4 bases, with 12 bases between. This CDR3 comprises 15 residues. The CDR3 reads CASSQSNRSGTEAFF. CDR3 nucleotides: TGCGCCAGCAGTCAATCGAACAGGAGCGGCACTGAAGCTTTCTTT.

The V and J genes are TRBV9 and TRBJ2-1; 9 bases line up with TRBD2. Germline V gives CDR1 SGDLS, CDR2 YYNGEE. The ends lost 3 bases at V and 4 bases at J; junction bases unmatched: 5. This CDR3 has 15 residues. The CDR3 nucleotides read TGTGCCAGCAGCGGCAGCGGGAGGTCTTACAATGAGCAGTTCTTC. Protein: CASSGSGRSYNEQFF. The full variable domain, with the rest looked up from reference TRBV9 and TRBJ2-1, is DSGVTQTPKHLITATGQRVTLRCSPRSGDLSVYWYQQSLDQGLQFLIQYYNGEERAKGNILERFSAQQFPDLHSELNLSSLELGDSALYFCASSGSGRSYNEQFFGPGTRLTVL.

The V and J genes are TRBV25-1 and TRBJ1-1, with 12 bases that match TRBD1. Germline V lookup: CDR1 MGHDK, CDR2 SYGVNS. CDR3 size: 15 residues. V trimming: 2 bases; J trimming: 7 bases; junction bases outside the gene matches: 5. The CDR3 is CASSEPGTGGIEAFF. CDR3 coding DNA: TGTGCCAGCAGTGAACCAGGGACAGGGGGCATTGAAGCTTTCTTT.

V usage is TRBV14 and J usage is TRBJ2-5; D possibly corresponds to TRBD2 (5 bases). Germline CDR1 reads SGHDN; CDR2 reads FVKESK. V lost 2 bases, J lost 3 bases, and 10 bases lay in between. This CDR3 has 14 residues. The CDR3 DNA follows: TGTGCCAGCAGCCAAATCGGGGAAGAAGAGACCCAGTACTTC. This sequence encodes CASSQIGEEETQYF. The complete variable domain, with remaining parts taken from reference TRBV14 and TRBJ2-5, reads EAGVTQFPSHSVIEKGQTVTLRCDPISGHDNLYWYRRVMGKEIKFLLHFVKESKQDESGMPNNRFLAERTGGTYSTLKVQPAELEDSGVYFCASSQIGEEETQYFGPGTRLLVL.

This chain connects TRBV7-8 to TRBJ2-1; 9 bases line up with TRBD2. V lost 2 bases, J lost 5 bases, and 16 bases stayed unmatched. The germline gives CDR1 SGHVS, CDR2 FQNEAQ. This CDR3 is built from 19 residues. The CDR3 here is CASSLLITREGHLNNEQFF. CDR3 bases: TGTGCCAGCAGCTTACTCATTACGCGGGAGGGCCACTTAAACAATGAGCAGTTCTTC.

This chain links TRBV29-1 with TRBJ1-2, with D possibly TRBD1 on 5 matching bases. V was trimmed by 6 bases and J by 6 bases, leaving 20 bases between them. The CDR3 has 14 residues. Germline V CDR1 and CDR2: SQVTM, ANQGSEA. CDR3: CSVVTGTGSNGYTF. The CDR3 DNA reads as TGCAGCGTCGTGACCGGGACTGGCTCTAATGGCTACACCTTC.

The chain has TRBV7-2 and TRBJ2-3; D gene unclear. The germline CDR1 and CDR2 sequences are SGHTA and FQGNSA. The V end was cut by 3 bases, the J end by 2 bases, with 9 bases between. This CDR3 has 14 residues. The CDR3 reads CASSLIAVTDTQYF. As DNA, the CDR3 is TGTGCCAGCAGCTTGATCGCGGTCACAGATACGCAGTATTTT.

This clone was seen a handful of times. The chain joins TRBV29-1 to TRBJ2-3; D is unresolved. Germline V lookup: CDR1 SQVTM, CDR2 ANQGSEA. The germline V and J ends were trimmed by 4 bases and 2 bases, with 10 bases remaining between them. This CDR3 is 13 amino acids long. Written as DNA, the CDR3 is TGCAGCGTTGGGGGAACCCTCACAGATACGCAGTATTTT. Residues: CSVGGTLTDTQYF.

This clone appeared a few times. The chain joins TRBV5-4 to TRBJ2-4; no definite D call. Germline V CDR1 and CDR2: SGHNT, YYREEE (reference sequence). The CDR3 covers 18 residues. The V and J ends lost 0 bases and 2 bases respectively, with 18 bases between them. The CDR3 DNA follows: TGTGCCAGCAGCTTGGAAGTGGCCCCTGTCCACCCCAAAAACATTCAGTACTTC. It translates to CASSLEVAPVHPKNIQYF.

The rearrangement joins TRBV29-1 to TRBJ2-1; perhaps TRBD2 as D (6 bases). This CDR3 comprises 16 residues. Germline CDR1 is SQVTM and CDR2 is ANQGSEA. Trimming took off 4 bases at V and 6 bases at J, with 22 bases between the two ends. The CDR3 protein is CSVAGVVDGSINEQFF. The CDR3 region has the DNA TGCAGCGTTGCGGGGGTCGTGGACGGGTCGATCAATGAGCAGTTCTTC.